The T cell receptor (beta chain) described here comes from a study of shared clonotypes between healthy human individuals. Findings and caveats of the study: A reduction in generation probabilities was seen for non-shared clonotypes relative to those shared by all four donors. Generally, naive subsets came out with larger estimated richness than memory subsets.

This was a deep-level run. Sequenced by immunoSEQ multiplex PCR; TCRdb stores in-frame clones only, minus some. The sample shows roughly 2.2 million clones, 80% to 95% of them seen only once. V lost 3 bases, J lost 6 bases, and 12 bases stayed unmatched. This CDR3 has 17 residues. Per germline, CDR1 KGHSH and CDR2 LQKENI. To note about this clone: The antigen remains unidentified.

Source material: naive CD4+ T cells from PBMCs. Regarding subset: CD45RA+ positively selected. The sequence was obtained from a man in his late teens or twenties in good health. Some clones in this sample may be carry-over from other donors' samples. The chain combines TRBV18 with TRBJ2-7, with TRBD2 matching 12 bases. CDR3 residues: CASSPKSLAGGILEQYF. For the CDR3, the DNA is TGTGCCAGCTCACCTAAGAGCCTAGCGGGAGGGATTCTCGAGCAGTACTTC. The whole variable domain, filled in from reference TRBV18 and TRBJ2-7, reads NAGVMQNPRHLVRRRGQEARLRCSPMKGHSHVYWYRQLPEEGLKFMVYLQKENIIDESGMPKERFSAEFPKEGPSILRIQQVVRGDSAAYFCASSPKSLAGGILEQYFGPGTRLTVT.